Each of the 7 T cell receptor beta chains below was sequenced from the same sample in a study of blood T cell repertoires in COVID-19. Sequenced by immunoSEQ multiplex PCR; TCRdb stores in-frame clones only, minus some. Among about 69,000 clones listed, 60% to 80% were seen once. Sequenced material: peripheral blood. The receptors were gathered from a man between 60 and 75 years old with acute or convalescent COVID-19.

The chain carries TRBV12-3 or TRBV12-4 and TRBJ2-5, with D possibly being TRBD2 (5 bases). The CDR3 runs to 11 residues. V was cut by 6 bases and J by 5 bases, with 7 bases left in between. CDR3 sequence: CASSRGETQYF. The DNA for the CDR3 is TGTGCCAGCAGCCGAGGGGAGACCCAGTACTTC.

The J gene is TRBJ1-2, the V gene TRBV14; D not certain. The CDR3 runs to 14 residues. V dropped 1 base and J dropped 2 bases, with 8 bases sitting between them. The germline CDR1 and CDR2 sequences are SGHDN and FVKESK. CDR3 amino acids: CASSQVVLNYGYTF. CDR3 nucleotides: TGTGCCAGCAGCCAAGTGGTGCTAAACTATGGCTACACCTTC.

CDR3 DNA sequence: TGTGCCCGAAGCCAGGGGGCTGCTAATTCACCCCTCCACTTT. Encoded protein: CARSQGAANSPLHF. The chain recombines TRBV30 with TRBJ1-6, with 8 bases aligning to TRBD1. CDR3 length: 14 residues. Germline CDR1 GTSNPN, CDR2 SVGIG (reference sequence). The V gene end was trimmed by 8 bases and the J gene end by 6 bases; junction bases not matched to a gene: 9.

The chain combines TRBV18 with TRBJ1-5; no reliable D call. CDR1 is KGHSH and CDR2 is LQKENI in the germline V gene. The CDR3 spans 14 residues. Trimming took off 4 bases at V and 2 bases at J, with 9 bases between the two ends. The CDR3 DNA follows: TGTGCCAGCTCACAGAACAGTGGCAATCAGCCCCAGCATTTT. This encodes CASSQNSGNQPQHF.

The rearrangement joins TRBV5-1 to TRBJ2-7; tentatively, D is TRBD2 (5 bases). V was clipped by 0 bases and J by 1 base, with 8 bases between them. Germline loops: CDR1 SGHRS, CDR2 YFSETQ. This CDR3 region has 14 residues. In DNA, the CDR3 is TGCGCCAGCAGCTTGGATCGGGGATCCTACGAGCAGTACTTC. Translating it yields CASSLDRGSYEQYF.

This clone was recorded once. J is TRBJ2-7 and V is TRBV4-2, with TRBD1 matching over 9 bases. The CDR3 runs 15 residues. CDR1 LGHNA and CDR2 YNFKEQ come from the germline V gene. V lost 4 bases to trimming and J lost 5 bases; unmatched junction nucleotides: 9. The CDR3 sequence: CASSPGTGFWDEQYF. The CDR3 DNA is TGTGCCAGCAGCCCCGGGACAGGGTTTTGGGACGAGCAGTACTTC.

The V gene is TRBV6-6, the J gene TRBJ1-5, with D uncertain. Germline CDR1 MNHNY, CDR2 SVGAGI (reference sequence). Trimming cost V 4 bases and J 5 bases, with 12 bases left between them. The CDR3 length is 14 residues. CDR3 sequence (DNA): TGTGCCAGCAGTTCTACTCTGGGAGATCAGCCCCAGCATTTT. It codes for CASSSTLGDQPQHF.